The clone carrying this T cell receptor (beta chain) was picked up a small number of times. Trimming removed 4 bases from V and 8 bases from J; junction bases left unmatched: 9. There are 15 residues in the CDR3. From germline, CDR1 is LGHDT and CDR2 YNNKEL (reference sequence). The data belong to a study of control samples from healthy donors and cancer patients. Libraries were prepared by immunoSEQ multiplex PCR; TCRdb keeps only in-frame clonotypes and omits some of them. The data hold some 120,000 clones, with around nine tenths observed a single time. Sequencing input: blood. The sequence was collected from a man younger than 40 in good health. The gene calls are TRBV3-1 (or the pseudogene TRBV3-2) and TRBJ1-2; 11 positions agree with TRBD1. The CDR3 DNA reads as TGTGCCAGCAGCCCTTGGGACAGGGGGGCCGGGGGCTACACCTTC. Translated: CASSPWDRGAGGYTF.